A selection of T cell receptor beta chains follows, all from one sample in a study of identical twins. TCRdb recomputed calls from the 5' RACE reads with MiXCR, one row per CDR3 protein. This sample has about 470,000 distinct CDR3 sequences, with roughly 24% found just once. The sample was also reused in another study, on T cells expressing NK-cell markers.

The specimen was CD4+ T cells sorted from blood. The receptors derive from a woman between 18 and 29 years old in good health. Both conserved end residues are part of each CDR3. A D gene is named only where the DNA matches it firmly. A row's size may be missing; if present it is once, few, many or a size class.

d_call: .
clone_size: .
j_call: TRBJ1-1
v_call: TRBV14
cdr3_aa: CASSHGGTRAFF
cdr3_nt: TGTGCCAGCAGCCATGGGGGTACTAGGGCTTTCTTT

d_call: TRBD2
clone_size: few
j_call: TRBJ2-5
v_call: TRBV27
cdr3_aa: CATSFRGLAGGTGQETQYF
cdr3_nt: TGTGCCACCAGCTTCCGGGGACTAGCGGGAGGCACGGGGCAAGAGACCCAGTACTTC

d_call: .
clone_size: .
j_call: TRBJ2-1
v_call: TRBV9
cdr3_aa: CASSVGQEGLEQFF
cdr3_nt: TGTGCCAGCAGCGTAGGACAGGAGGGCCTCGAGCAGTTCTTC

d_call: .
clone_size: many
j_call: TRBJ1-5
v_call: TRBV12-3/TRBV12-4
cdr3_aa: CASSLGSQPQHF
cdr3_nt: TGTGCCAGCAGTTTAGGGAGCCAGCCCCAGCATTTT

d_call: .
clone_size: few
j_call: TRBJ1-6
v_call: TRBV15
cdr3_aa: CATSRSLTPRDNSPLHF
cdr3_nt: TGTGCCACCAGCAGAAGTTTGACTCCGAGAGATAATTCACCCCTCCACTTT

d_call: .
clone_size: .
j_call: TRBJ2-5
v_call: TRBV20-1
cdr3_aa: CSARAQSETQYF
cdr3_nt: TGCAGTGCTAGAGCGCAGTCAGAGACCCAGTACTTC

d_call: TRBD2
clone_size: .
j_call: TRBJ2-1
v_call: TRBV12-5
cdr3_aa: CASGLAISVAGDYNEQFF
cdr3_nt: TGTGCTAGTGGTTTGGCCATTTCCGTCGCGGGAGACTACAATGAGCAGTTCTTC

d_call: .
clone_size: few
j_call: TRBJ2-3
v_call: TRBV7-9
cdr3_aa: CASSFELLADTQYF
cdr3_nt: TGTGCCAGCAGCTTCGAGCTCCTGGCAGATACGCAGTATTTT

d_call: TRBD1
clone_size: .
j_call: TRBJ1-2
v_call: TRBV7-8
cdr3_aa: CASSLGGGAEGYTF
cdr3_nt: TGTGCCAGCAGCTTAGGAGGGGGCGCTGAAGGCTACACCTTC

d_call: TRBD1
clone_size: few
j_call: TRBJ2-6
v_call: TRBV7-2
cdr3_aa: CASSSWDREGIVLTF
cdr3_nt: TGTGCCAGCAGCTCCTGGGACAGGGAGGGGATCGTCCTGACTTTC

d_call: .
clone_size: .
j_call: TRBJ1-2
v_call: TRBV19
cdr3_aa: CASKDGSGVYGYTF
cdr3_nt: TGTGCCAGTAAGGACGGCTCTGGAGTCTATGGCTACACCTTC

d_call: .
clone_size: few
j_call: TRBJ1-3
v_call: TRBV5-1
cdr3_aa: CASSDGKGGFGNTIYF
cdr3_nt: TGCGCCAGCAGCGATGGGAAAGGGGGATTTGGAAACACCATATATTTT

d_call: TRBD1
clone_size: many
j_call: TRBJ2-7
v_call: TRBV20-1
cdr3_aa: CSAGQGGYEQYF
cdr3_nt: TGCAGTGCGGGACAGGGTGGCTACGAGCAGTACTTC

d_call: .
clone_size: .
j_call: TRBJ2-7
v_call: TRBV3-1
cdr3_aa: CASSHATYEQYF
cdr3_nt: TGTGCCAGCAGCCATGCCACCTACGAGCAGTACTTC

d_call: .
clone_size: once
j_call: TRBJ2-4
v_call: TRBV10-3
cdr3_aa: CAISAVTGLGKNIQYF
cdr3_nt: TGTGCCATCAGTGCGGTGACCGGGCTAGGCAAAAACATTCAGTACTTC

d_call: TRBD2
clone_size: .
j_call: TRBJ2-3
v_call: TRBV11-2
cdr3_aa: CASSVGGSRDTQYF
cdr3_nt: TGTGCCAGCAGCGTTGGCGGGAGTCGCGATACGCAGTATTTT

d_call: .
clone_size: few
j_call: TRBJ2-5
v_call: TRBV7-8
cdr3_aa: CASSLGRGQETQYF
cdr3_nt: TGTGCCAGCAGCTTAGGCAGGGGACAAGAGACCCAGTACTTC

d_call: TRBD2
clone_size: .
j_call: TRBJ2-5
v_call: TRBV5-1
cdr3_aa: CASSPGTNQETQYF
cdr3_nt: TGCGCCAGCAGCCCGGGGACTAACCAAGAGACCCAGTACTTC

d_call: .
clone_size: once
j_call: TRBJ2-7
v_call: TRBV7-8
cdr3_aa: CASSLLRRSGGEQYF
cdr3_nt: TGTGCCAGCAGCTTACTCCGGCGGTCCGGGGGCGAGCAGTACTTC

d_call: .
clone_size: .
j_call: TRBJ1-5
v_call: TRBV6-5
cdr3_aa: CASSDRNQPQHF
cdr3_nt: TGTGCCAGCAGTGACAGAAATCAGCCCCAGCATTTT

d_call: .
clone_size: .
j_call: TRBJ2-7
v_call: TRBV11-2
cdr3_aa: CASSSRAASYEQYF
cdr3_nt: TGTGCCAGCAGTTCCCGGGCGGCTTCCTACGAGCAGTACTTC

d_call: .
clone_size: .
j_call: TRBJ1-4
v_call: TRBV7-9
cdr3_aa: CASSSRLEKLFF
cdr3_nt: TGTGCCAGCAGCTCGAGACTTGAAAAACTGTTTTTT